The sequence of this T cell receptor beta chain was determined in a study of beta chain features in type 1 diabetes. About the research overall: Investigators examined roughly 99,000,000 sorted cells across all samples.

Findings of the study overall: Any HLA type influence on TCRB rearrangement was left unresolved here.

This clone was found a few times. As yet, its antigen is unknown. V lost 6 bases and J lost 2; bases outside the gene matches: 8. The CDR3 length is 16 residues. Germline CDR1 reads MNHNS; CDR2 reads SASEGT. Expressed TCRB transcripts were sequenced after all isolated RNA was converted to cDNA. Produced via immunoSEQ multiplex PCR; TCRdb's table is partial and in-frame only. The sample gives roughly 400,000 clones, approximately 13% of which show up once; roughly 0.036% is in the top ten. Every donor provided one heparinised blood draw, which averaged around 110 mL. This receptor was taken from a man aged 25 to 45 in good health. The sample was naive CD4+ T cells from blood. The chain uses TRBV6-1 and TRBJ2-3, with 10 bases fitting TRBD2. This CDR3 is CASSELAGPPTDTQYF. The CDR3 nucleotides are TGTGCCAGCAGCGAACTAGCGGGACCTCCCACAGATACGCAGTATTTT.